The entry below gives a single TCR beta chain sequence along with its context. This clonotype has at least ten counts. The specificity of this receptor is unknown. The input lacks base qualities; no much larger clone sits a single base away. Unmatched junction bases come to 3, with V trimmed by 5 bases and J by 2 bases. The CDR3 measures 15 amino acids from cysteine to phenylalanine. The kept DNA is CDR3 alone, 45 bases in frame from the first base. This specimen comes from a study of human T cells and chemical hapten exposure (dated by TCRdb to the early 2020s). For the study in its entirety: For sensitization, 2% DPC in acetone was applied to a roughly 2 cm by roughly 2 cm area of upper inner arm skin. Throughout the roughly 24-week study period, patients were also given weekly therapeutic DPC doses on the scalp. Patch testing was performed on the upper back with Finn chambers containing 0.01% DPC, and the patch tests were scored after 6 days according to International Contact Dermatitis Research Group standards. This study followed changes in the peripheral blood TCR repertoire in vivo during primary and secondary sensitization of alopecia patients to the hapten diphenylcyclopropenone (DPC). Most of the patients in the cohort were female, and the cohort covered alopecia areata with under or over 50% scalp involvement, alopecia totalis and alopecia universalis. Blood for TCR sequencing was provided by twenty-nine alopecia patients at one to four time points (pre-sensitization, 2, 6 and 24 weeks). The libraries were sequenced as a pool, and the TCR yield per sample differed mostly because of small variations in library volumes within the pool. Blood samples were taken from patients before sensitization (week 0) and at 2, 6 and about 24 weeks after DPC sensitization. General conclusions and limits of the study: Expanded TCRs formed significantly more large CDR3 similarity clusters than pre-sensitization or healthy control sets, consistent with antigen-driven responses. No change with DPC sensitization was found in the number of TCRs above 1 in 1000 frequency, and no evidence of global repertoire structure alterations was found. The number of PT1 expanded TCRs positively correlated with patch test score, significant at thresholds 8, 16 and 32 but not 4. After repeated subsampling, changes were observed in the strength of the expansion versus patch-test correlation and in the threshold at which the correlation became significant. Because all patients had alopecia, a presumed autoimmune disease, the immune response of the patients might differ from that of healthy individuals.

Interpreted using the paper, the time point label stands for: patch test 1, 2 weeks after DPC sensitization. The treatment or condition label, read with the paper, signifies: therapeutic diphenylcyclopropenone sensitization with weekly scalp DPC. Blood at each patch-test visit was drawn before the patch test was applied. Patients were eligible if aged 18 to 70, diagnosed with alopecia and judged suitable for DPC therapy, and pregnant patients were excluded. Total RNA was extracted from unfractionated whole blood that had been collected in Tempus Blood RNA tubes. Libraries were made using RACE. The sample was run on a NextSeq 500. Library preparation attached unique molecular identifiers to individual cDNA molecules for quantitative, reproducible TCR counting. From each blood RNA sample, both TCR alpha and TCR beta chains were sequenced. Per the source publication's procedure: A median of around 96,000 TCRs per sample was observed, with a range of roughly 23,224 to 700,000. V, J and CDR3 annotation of the TCR reads was performed with the Decombinator software suite. For the PS versus PT1 abundance plots, all samples were subsampled to the same number of TCRs (28,000). Expanded TCRs were defined as absent before sensitization and observed at least eight times at the 2-week time point. Using fastp at Q25 and MiXCR, TCRdb reprocessed the public reads and kept productive beta chains. Under each unique CDR3 protein, matching rows form one entry showing the most common genes and DNA. These V and J calls rely on TCRdb rather than the paper's analysis. Present in this sample are 300,000 to 400,000 distinct CDR3 sequences, under 8% of which were seen just once. The ten largest clonotypes hold about 8% of the sample.

The sequences come from whole blood, collected in connection with sensitization to the hapten diphenylcyclopropenone (DPC). The chain employs TRBV12-3 or TRBV12-4 and TRBJ1-5; TRBD1 lines up with 10 middle nucleotides. The source is a woman aged 18-30 years with alopecia areata. Some clones in this sample may be carry-over from other donors' samples. The DNA reads TGTGCCAGCAGTCCCGGGACAGGGGGCAATCAGCCCCAGCATTTT. This is translated as CASSPGTGGNQPQHF.